This T cell receptor beta chain is from a study of T cells in Graves' hyperthyroidism and ophthalmopathy. The study's findings and limits: Ophthalmopathy was predicted by the model a median of roughly 6 months ahead of onset. Clonotypes that were expanded in thyroid above 0.001 mostly appeared in blood too. A model of 13 V-J features distinguished ophthalmopathy from stable hyperthyroidism.

Duration under 3 months, a NOSPECS grade of at least 4, and a Clinical Activity Score of at least 3 characterized the ophthalmopathy patients. Amplified TCR beta CDR3 regions came from RNA transcripts. The study used the HTBI primer set for a first-round RT-PCR of the TCR CDR3. TCRdb reprocessed the multiplex PCR reads via MiXCR and lists one record per CDR3 protein. The table lists 640,000 or so distinct CDR3 sequences, 14% to 15% of them singletons. As to this clonotype: Its cognate antigen is unknown. A clone one base away is much larger, so this may be a read error.

This CDR3 spans 15 amino acids. The germline gives CDR1 MDHEN, CDR2 SYDVKM. Trimming shortened V by 6 bases and J by 9 bases, and 18 bases separated the two germline ends. This clonotype originated in a woman between 40 and 50 years old with Graves' ophthalmopathy. The chain combines TRBV28 with TRBJ1-6; D may be TRBD1 (6 bases). Sequenced input: blood. The CDR3 coding sequence is TGTGCCAGCAGCCGGGTATACAGGGTCGGTTCACCCCTCCACTTT. Amino acids: CASSRVYRVGSPLHF.